Below, 9 T cell receptor beta chains from the same sample are listed, as sequenced in a study of OX40 agonist ivuxolimab in advanced cancers. This table comes from immunoSEQ multiplex PCR, and its TCRdb copy is limited to in-frame clones, with some not included. The sample yields roughly 66,000 clones, 80% to 85% seen once. Here the sequenced sample was CD4+ or CD8+ T cells sorted from blood, taken in a trial of the OX40 agonist ivuxolimab. These receptors were obtained from an adult with an advanced solid tumor such as melanoma, head and neck, liver or kidney cancer.

V gene TRBV7-5 combines with J gene TRBJ1-3. TRBV7-5 has pseudogene status. The CDR3 covers 14 residues. The CDR3 sequence is CVRSLPWSGNTIYF. The CDR3 bases are TGTGTCAGAAGCTTACCCTGGTCTGGAAACACCATATATTTT.

This clone has ten or more counts. In DNA form, the CDR3 reads TGTGCCAGCAGCTTGAAACAGGGCTGGAACACTGAAGCTTTCTTT. It specifies CASSLKQGWNTEAFF. This rearrangement joins TRBV7-2 to TRBJ1-1, with D perhaps TRBD1 (6 bases). V gave up 3 bases and J gave up 1 base, with 12 bases separating them. This CDR3 spans 15 amino acids. Per germline, CDR1 SGHTA and CDR2 FQGNSA.

The chain combines TRBV5-1 with TRBJ1-2, with TRBD1 matching over 10 bases. This CDR3 region has 15 residues. Germline loops: CDR1 SGHRS, CDR2 YFSETQ. J gave up 4 bases and V 3 bases, and 6 bases lay outside the gene matches. The CDR3 protein is CASSSPGTGVYGYTF. In DNA form, the CDR3 reads TGCGCCAGCAGCTCTCCGGGGACAGGGGTCTATGGCTACACCTTC.

The rearrangement uses TRBV7-9 and TRBJ2-1; a weak D match, TRBD1 (5 bases). This CDR3 has 14 amino acids. Between the trimmed V and J ends, which lost 1 base and 6 bases, there was a span of 10 bases. Germline V lookup: CDR1 SEHNR, CDR2 FQNEAQ (reference sequence). CDR3 coding DNA: TGTGCCAGCAGCTTAGGACAGCCCCCCAATGAGCAGTTCTTC. Protein sequence: CASSLGQPPNEQFF. Full variable domain (outside the CDR3, taken from reference TRBV7-9 and TRBJ2-1): DTGVSQNPRHKITKRGQNVTFRCDPISEHNRLYWYRQTLGQGPEFLTYFQNEAQLEKSRLLSDRFSAERPKGSFSTLEIQRTEQGDSAMYLCASSLGQPPNEQFFGPGTRLTVL.

The chain combines TRBV7-6 with TRBJ2-7, with TRBD2 identical over 13 bases. The CDR3 is made up of 16 amino acids. Per the germline V gene, CDR1 is SGHVS and CDR2 is FNYEAQ. The ends lost 0 bases at V and 2 bases at J; junction bases unmatched: 1. CDR3 protein: CASSLATSGRPYEQYF. The CDR3 DNA is TGTGCCAGCAGCTTAGCGACTAGCGGGAGGCCCTACGAGCAGTACTTC.

This clone was counted only a few times. This chain links TRBV12-5 with TRBJ1-5, with D possibly TRBD1 on 5 matching bases. The CDR3 spans 17 residues. V gave up 3 bases and J gave up 1 base, with 16 bases separating them. CDR1 and CDR2 from the germline V gene are LGHNT and FRNRAP. CDR3 DNA sequence: TGTGCTAGTGGTTTTGATACCAGGGTTAGGAGCAATCAGCCCCAGCATTTT. It translates to CASGFDTRVRSNQPQHF.

This clone is categorized as medium-sized (0.01 to 0.1%). Other nucleotide sequences from this sample produce the same CDR3. This chain links TRBV19 with TRBJ2-7; maybe TRBD2 (5 bases). The ends were cut back, 1 base at V and 0 bases at J, with 7 bases in the middle. The CDR3 is 14 residues long. The V gene's germline CDR1 is LNHDA and CDR2 SQIVND (reference sequence). Here the CDR3 reads CASSIAGSSYEQYF. The DNA for the CDR3 is TGTGCCAGTAGTATAGCGGGGAGCTCCTACGAGCAGTACTTC.

The chain recombines TRBV6-1 with TRBJ1-5; 8 bases are shared with TRBD1. Looked up from germline, CDR1 is MNHNS and CDR2 is SASEGT. V was clipped by 7 bases and J by 7 bases; unmatched bases: 12. CDR3 size: 15 residues. The CDR3 spells CASTQATGATQPQHF. CDR3 in DNA: TGTGCCAGCACCCAAGCGACAGGGGCCACCCAGCCCCAGCATTTT.

Concerning this clone: The germline gene is not matched at one end of the junction; a read error may be the cause. J is TRBJ1-4 and V is TRBV7-9; no definite D call. This CDR3 is built from 15 residues. CDR1 is SEHNR and CDR2 is FQNEAQ in the germline V gene (reference sequence). CDR3 loop: CVSSLSAATNEKLFF. CDR3 nucleotides: TGTGTCAGCAGCTTATCCGCTGCAACTAATGAAAAACTGTTTTTT. The full variable domain, its missing parts supplied by reference TRBV7-9 and TRBJ1-4, is DTGVSQNPRHKITKRGQNVTFRCDPISEHNRLYWYRQTLGQGPEFLTYFQNEAQLEKSRLLSDRFSAERPKGSFSTLEIQRTEQGDSAMYLCVSSLSAATNEKLFFGSGTQLSVL.